This TCR beta chain was recovered during a study of a mutant IDH1 vaccine in newly diagnosed glioma. Looking at the study overall: In weeks 1, 3, 5, 7, 11, 15, 19 and 23, patients were vaccinated. Patients' prior therapy spanned radiotherapy, temozolomide, or both; most underwent both. Beginning 4-6 weeks after radiotherapy alone, or with temozolomide cycles, vaccination took place.

Time point noted: week 23, last vaccination. Each dose delivered 300 ug of mutant IDH1 20-mer peptide subcutaneously with imiquimod. The donors had new WHO grade 3 or 4 astrocytomas; these were IDH1-mutant and ATRX-lost. Measured with immunoSEQ multiplex PCR; TCRdb has only the in-frame clones, and not every one. The profile shows some 29,000 clones, roughly four fifths of them singletons. Trimming left V 3 bases short and J 11 bases short, with 13 bases between. The CDR3 consists of 12 residues. Per germline, CDR1 SEHNR and CDR2 FQNEAQ (reference sequence). Only a few counts were recorded for this clone. The antigen is not known.

The sequence derives from a woman in her twenties or thirties with glioma. This sequence joins TRBV7-9 and TRBJ1-2; D is perhaps TRBD1 (5 bases). This material consisted of PBMCs, taken from a glioma patient whose treatment included an IDH1 peptide vaccine. This CDR3 reads CASSFTGEGYTF. CDR3 nucleotide sequence: TGTGCCAGCAGCTTTACAGGCGAGGGGTACACCTTC. Full variable domain (rest looked up from reference TRBV7-9 and TRBJ1-2): DTGVSQNPRHKITKRGQNVTFRCDPISEHNRLYWYRQTLGQGPEFLTYFQNEAQLEKSRLLSDRFSAERPKGSFSTLEIQRTEQGDSAMYLCASSFTGEGYTFGSGTRLTVV.